Presented here are 3 T cell receptor beta chains from one specimen sequenced in a study of shared clonotypes between healthy human individuals. CD45RO negativity and positive selection for CCR7 defined naive CD8 cells, a population that excluded terminally differentiated effector memory CD45RA+ cells. Here immunoSEQ multiplex PCR was the method, and the copy in TCRdb shows in-frame clones only, minus some. This sample yields about 820,000 clones, of which 90% to 95% are seen a single time; approximately 25% belongs to the top ten. The specimen sequenced was naive CD8+ T cells sorted from blood. The receptors here all came from a man between 25 and 39 years old in good health.

The V gene is TRBV6-1, the J gene TRBJ2-7, with 9 bases identical to TRBD2. The length of the CDR3 is 16 residues. CDR1 and CDR2 (germline): MNHNS, SASEGT. J lost 7 bases, V lost 0 bases, and 10 bases had no gene match. CDR3 DNA sequence: TGTGCCAGCAGTGAAGCGAGACTAGCGGCAGCTGATGAGCAGTACTTC. Amino acid sequence: CASSEARLAAADEQYF.

CDR3 in DNA: TGCGCCAGCAGCCAACTCTACACCTACGAGCAGTACTTC. This encodes CASSQLYTYEQYF. The chain has TRBV4-1 and TRBJ2-7; D call uncertain. CDR1 and CDR2 (germline): MGHRA, YSYEKL. CDR3 length: 13 residues. V lost 2 bases and J 2 bases, leaving 7 bases between the germline ends.

This rearrangement joins TRBV7-7 to TRBJ2-1; the match to TRBD2 covers 12 bases. Trimming cost V 5 bases and J 8 bases; bases outside gene matches: 10. The CDR3 is 16 amino acids. Germline assignment: CDR1 SSHAT and CDR2 FNYEAQ (reference sequence). The CDR3 bases are TGTGCCAGCAGCCGGGATTCTAGCGGGAGGGCCGATGAGCAGTTCTTC. Protein product: CASSRDSSGRADEQFF. Combining the CDR3 with reference TRBV7-7 and TRBJ2-1 gives the whole variable domain GAGVSQSPRYKVTKRGQDVTLRCDPISSHATLYWYQQALGQGPEFLTYFNYEAQPDKSGLPSDRFSAERPEGSISTLTIQRTEQRDSAMYRCASSRDSSGRADEQFFGPGTRLTVL.